The 3 T cell receptor beta chains in this list originate from one sample, sequenced in a study of T cell responses to AZD1222 COVID-19 vaccine. Sequenced by immunoSEQ multiplex PCR; TCRdb stores in-frame clones only, minus some. The sample lists roughly 100,000 clones, approximately 89% occurring once. The specimen comprised peripheral blood, sampled on day 0 of AZD1222 vaccination. Source of these receptors: an adult in good health.

V usage is TRBV19 and J usage is TRBJ2-5; 9 bases align to TRBD1. V trimming: 5 bases; J trimming: 5 bases; junction bases outside the gene matches: 6. The CDR3 contains 14 residues. Germline CDR1 reads LNHDA; CDR2 reads SQIVND (reference sequence). The CDR3, as DNA: TGTGCCAGTAGTTCCGGGACAGGGACTGAGACCCAGTACTTC. It codes for CASSSGTGTETQYF.

The CDR3 here is CASSSRRDQPQHF. CDR3 DNA sequence: TGTGCCAGCAGTTCCCGCAGGGATCAGCCCCAGCATTTT. The V and J genes are TRBV6-2 or TRBV6-3 and TRBJ1-5; possibly TRBD1 for D (5 bases). With 4 bases removed from V and 5 bases from J, the gap between germline ends came to 9 bases. The CDR3 is made up of 13 amino acids. Germline V gives CDR1 MNHEY, CDR2 SVGEGT.

V gene TRBV7-9 combines with J gene TRBJ1-4; no reliable D call. Germline CDR1 SEHNR, CDR2 FQNEAQ (reference sequence). V gave up 5 bases and J gave up 6 bases, with 19 bases separating them. This CDR3 contains 16 residues. This CDR3 is CASSPHHGRSDEKLFF. The CDR3 DNA is TGTGCCAGCAGCCCCCACCACGGGAGAAGTGATGAAAAACTGTTTTTT.